The 21 T cell receptor beta chains given below trace back to one sample, sequenced in a study of Graves' ophthalmopathy and Graves' hyperthyroidism (dated by TCRdb to 2017 to 2018). The sequencer listed for this sample is Illumina HiSeq 2000. For repertoire sequencing, TCR beta CDR3 regions were amplified from RNA transcripts. The first round of RT-PCR was done with HTBI primers and the Qiagen OneStep RT-PCR kit, and was followed by a second round of multiplex PCR, then size selection and purification. TCRdb ran its own pipeline on the public reads, namely fastp trimming at Q25 and MiXCR clone calling, and kept in-frame beta chains. Rows with one shared CDR3 protein collapse into an entry with the most common genes and DNA. The sample records 240,000 or so distinct CDR3 sequences, around 50% of which are singletons. Jointly, the top ten make up roughly half of the sample. The specimen sequenced was peripheral blood. These receptors were collected from an adult man with Graves' ophthalmopathy.

This chain links TRBV11-2 with TRBJ1-5; no firm D call. From germline, CDR1 is SGHAT and CDR2 FQNNGV. V lost 6 bases to trimming and J lost 2 bases, with 14 bases between them. The length of the CDR3 is 15 residues. CDR3 DNA sequence: TGTGCCAGCAGTGAATCCGGTAATGGCAATCAGCCCCAGCATTTT. Its protein product is CASSESGNGNQPQHF.

There are a few counts of this clonotype. V is TRBV29-1 and J is TRBJ2-5, with TRBD1 as a possible D gene (6 bases). Germline-derived CDR1 and CDR2 are SQVTM and ANQGSEA. The germline V and J ends were trimmed by 3 bases and 1 base, with 9 bases remaining between them. The CDR3 sequence is 13 residues long. The CDR3: CSVDGGPQETQYF. The CDR3 nucleotides are TGCAGCGTTGATGGGGGCCCCCAAGAGACCCAGTACTTC.

This clonotype was seen more than once but under ten times. The rearrangement uses TRBV7-3 and TRBJ1-2; D gene uncertain. The CDR3 has 13 amino acids. The germline gives CDR1 SGHTA, CDR2 FQGTGA. Trimming pared 2 bases from V and 8 bases from J, leaving 12 bases between. The DNA of the CDR3 is TGTGCCAGCAGCTTAGATTCCGGGCTCGGCTACACCTTC. Encoded protein: CASSLDSGLGYTF.

The rearrangement joins TRBV19 to TRBJ2-6; 11 positions agree with TRBD1. J gave up 1 base and V 6 bases, and 8 bases lay outside the gene matches. The germline gives CDR1 LNHDA, CDR2 SQIVND (reference sequence). This CDR3 is built from 18 residues. This chain's CDR3 is CASSAGTGGNSGANVLTF. CDR3 in DNA: TGTGCCAGTAGCGCCGGGACAGGGGGGAATTCTGGGGCCAACGTCCTGACTTTC.

The chain links TRBV2 to TRBJ2-2; D assignment may be TRBD1 or TRBD2 (6 bases each). Germline lookup yields CDR1 SNHLY and CDR2 FYNNEI. This CDR3 region has 16 residues. Trimming shortened V by 6 bases and J by 0 bases, and 14 bases separated the two germline ends. CDR3 in amino acids: CASSHEGGSNTGELFF. CDR3 sequence (DNA): TGTGCCAGCAGCCACGAGGGGGGTTCGAACACCGGGGAGCTGTTTTTT.

This clonotype showed up just a few times. The CDR3 DNA follows: TGCAGCGTTTTAGGGGGGACCACGAACACCGGGGAGCTGTTTTTT. Amino acids: CSVLGGTTNTGELFF. V gene TRBV29-1 combines with J gene TRBJ2-2; TRBD1 or TRBD2 may be the D gene (6 bases each). V lost 5 bases and J 0 bases, leaving 13 bases between the germline ends. The CDR3 contains 15 residues. Looked up from germline, CDR1 is SQVTM and CDR2 is ANQGSEA.

About this clonotype: It may be a read error: a sequence one base away is much more abundant. Without the conserved terminal phenylalanine or tryptophan, this CDR3 likely stems from a read error. The DNA is omitted, as the CDR3 cannot be located on it reliably, and the CDR3 follows TCRdb's listing. The genes are TRBV24-1 and TRBJ1-5. Germline CDR1 KGHDR, CDR2 SFDVKD. The CDR3 comprises 13 residues, both ends counted. Here the CDR3 reads CATSDLASSPKHL.

The chain links TRBV19 to TRBJ2-2, with D perhaps TRBD1 (5 bases). Germline values: CDR1 LNHDA, CDR2 SQIVND (reference sequence). With 1 base removed from V and 4 bases from J, the gap between germline ends came to 16 bases. This CDR3 contains 17 residues. CDR3 nucleotides: TGTGCCAGTAGTATAGTTTTTAGTTGGGGCGGCACCGGGGAGCTGTTTTTT. Residues: CASSIVFSWGGTGELFF.

The rearrangement links TRBV2 to TRBJ1-2, with 7 positions matching TRBD1. CDR3 size: 15 residues. Germline loops: CDR1 SNHLY, CDR2 FYNNEI. V shed 4 bases, J shed 4 bases, and the junction held 9 bases outside the gene matches. CDR3 in amino acids: CASSVQRGTAYGYTF. The CDR3 nucleotides are TGTGCCAGCAGTGTCCAGCGCGGGACAGCCTATGGCTACACCTTC. Using reference TRBV2 and TRBJ1-2 for the parts outside the CDR3, the full variable domain is EPEVTQTPSHQVTQMGQEVILRCVPISNHLYFYWYRQILGQKVEFLVSFYNNEISEKSEIFDDQFSVERPDGSNFTLKIRSTKLEDSAMYFCASSVQRGTAYGYTFGSGTRLTVV.

This clonotype was detected a few times. The CDR3, as DNA: TGTGCCAGCAGTTTTGACAGTCCAACTAATGAAAAACTGTTTTTT. It encodes CASSFDSPTNEKLFF. The V and J genes are TRBV2 and TRBJ1-4, with D maybe TRBD1 (5 bases). The CDR3 spans 15 residues. V lost 5 bases and J lost 0, with 10 bases in between. Germline-derived CDR1 and CDR2 are SNHLY and FYNNEI.

The chain couples TRBV6-1 to TRBJ1-5, with TRBD1 as a possible D gene (6 bases). Germline CDR1 reads MNHNS; CDR2 reads SASEGT. Trimming cost V 6 bases and J 0 bases, with 12 bases left between them. The CDR3 is 15 residues long. The CDR3 bases are TGTGCCAGCAGAGACTACAGGGTTAGCAATCAGCCCCAGCATTTT. Its protein is CASRDYRVSNQPQHF.

The rearrangement links TRBV7-2 to TRBJ2-2; TRBD1 agrees at 7 bases. CDR1 and CDR2 from the germline V gene are SGHTA and FQGNSA. The junction had 4 bases not matched to a gene; V was cut back by 5 bases and J by 1 base. The CDR3 consists of 15 residues. CDR3 nucleotides: TGTGCCAGCAGCCAACGGGACAGGAACACCGGGGAGCTGTTTTTT. It yields the protein CASSQRDRNTGELFF.

The chain joins TRBV19 to TRBJ2-6; D ambiguous. The CDR3 length is 18 residues. Trimming pared 9 bases from V and 0 bases from J, leaving 21 bases between. CDR1 LNHDA and CDR2 SQIVND come from the germline V gene (reference sequence). The CDR3 loop is CASNRLGSAGSGANVLTF. In nucleotides, the CDR3 is TGTGCCAGCAACCGCTTGGGGTCTGCAGGCTCTGGGGCCAACGTCCTGACTTTC.

J is TRBJ1-5 and V is TRBV10-1; TRBD1 matches at 9 bases. This CDR3 comprises 15 residues. After removal of 6 bases from V and 7 bases from J, the junction contained 10 bases not matched to a gene. In germline, CDR1 is WNHNN, CDR2 SYGVQD (reference sequence). This chain's CDR3 is CASSRFRTGDQPQHF. CDR3 DNA sequence: TGCGCCAGCAGCCGGTTTAGGACAGGGGACCAGCCCCAGCATTTT.

This chain connects TRBV2 to TRBJ1-1; D unclear. The V gene's germline CDR1 is SNHLY and CDR2 FYNNEI. There are 17 residues in the CDR3. Trimming cost V 5 bases and J 0 bases, with 19 bases left between them. CDR3 loop: CASSFVPLLGMNTEAFF. DNA for the CDR3: TGTGCCAGCAGTTTTGTCCCCCTCCTCGGAATGAACACTGAAGCTTTCTTT.

This clonotype was recorded once. This sequence joins TRBV9 and TRBJ1-6; weak D call: TRBD1 (6 bases). V was clipped by 6 bases and J by 3 bases, with 25 bases between them. This CDR3 contains 19 residues. CDR1 is SGDLS and CDR2 is YYNGEE in the germline V gene. The CDR3 sequence: CASNQLRTEKTNYNSPLHF. CDR3 nucleotides: TGTGCCAGCAACCAACTCAGGACAGAAAAGACTAACTATAATTCACCCCTCCACTTT. The full variable domain, in which reference TRBV9 and TRBJ1-6 provide the parts outside the CDR3, is DSGVTQTPKHLITATGQRVTLRCSPRSGDLSVYWYQQSLDQGLQFLIQYYNGEERAKGNILERFSAQQFPDLHSELNLSSLELGDSALYFCASNQLRTEKTNYNSPLHFGNGTRLTVT.

This clonotype has more than one count but fewer than ten. The chain combines TRBV7-9 with TRBJ2-5, with D perhaps given as TRBD1 or TRBD2 (5 bases each). The CDR3 spans 16 residues. Germline V gene sequence: CDR1 SEHNR, CDR2 FQNEAQ (reference sequence). Trimming shortened V by 0 bases and J by 3 bases, and 14 bases separated the two germline ends. CDR3 amino acids: CASSLAGRFQKETQYF. CDR3 bases: TGTGCCAGCAGCTTAGCGGGACGGTTTCAGAAAGAGACCCAGTACTTC.

In regard to this clonotype: The junction does not match germline at one end; this may be a read error. The genes are TRBV2 and TRBJ1-1; D is unclear. The V gene's germline CDR1 is SNHLY and CDR2 FYNNEI. This CDR3 contains 14 residues. CDR3 sequence: CASSQDNSDTEAFF. The CDR3 DNA is TGCGCCAGCAGCCAAGATAACTCAGACACTGAAGCTTTCTTT.

This clonotype was counted ten times or more. The chain carries TRBV25-1 and TRBJ2-7; unclear D gene. CDR1 and CDR2 from the germline V gene are MGHDK and SYGVNS. The CDR3 has 14 amino acids. The V and J ends lost 7 bases and 4 bases respectively, with 17 bases between them. CDR3 sequence reads: CASTTSQAPYEQYF. Here the CDR3 DNA reads TGTGCCAGCACCACGTCTCAGGCCCCTTACGAGCAGTACTTC.

In this sample, this clonotype turned up many times. In DNA form, the CDR3 reads TGCGCCAGCAGCTTGTCGGGACAGTTACGTTCACCCCTCCACTTT. It specifies CASSLSGQLRSPLHF. V and J are TRBV5-1 and TRBJ1-6; TRBD1 agrees at 7 bases. The CDR3 contains 15 residues. J was trimmed by 9 bases and V by 1 base; bases with no gene match: 7. Per the germline V gene, CDR1 is SGHRS and CDR2 is YFSETQ. Drawing the rest from reference TRBV5-1 and TRBJ1-6, the complete variable domain is KAGVTQTPRYLIKTRGQQVTLSCSPISGHRSVSWYQQTPGQGLQFLFEYFSETQRNKGNFPGRFSGRQFSNSRSEMNVSTLELGDSALYLCASSLSGQLRSPLHFGNGTRLTVT.

This clonotype was observed a few times. The junction departs from the called germline gene at one end, perhaps through a read error. The genes are TRBV12-3 or TRBV12-4 and TRBJ2-5, with D hard to call. CDR3 size: 14 residues. CDR3 nucleotide sequence: TGTGCCAGCAGCTTAGTAGGTTCCCAAGAGACCCAGTACTTC. Protein product: CASSLVGSQETQYF.